These 12 T cell receptor beta chains originate from one sample sequenced in a study of radiation and T cells in renal cell carcinoma. Clones were read by immunoSEQ multiplex PCR, and TCRdb kept only the in-frame ones, dropping some. The data hold 40,000 to 50,000 clones, with approximately 83% observed a single time. Indicated time point: baseline pretreatment blood. As to treatment: 15 Gy SBRT to primary tumor, nephrectomy 4 weeks later. Sample: blood, taken from a patient whose treatment included radiotherapy and nephrectomy. The receptors stem from a woman in her 70s with renal cell carcinoma.

The chain combines TRBV5-1 with TRBJ1-2; D remains ambiguous. The CDR3 covers 14 residues. Per germline, CDR1 SGHRS and CDR2 YFSETQ. The ends were cut back, 5 bases at V and 2 bases at J, with 13 bases in the middle. The CDR3 coding sequence is TGCGCCAGCAGTATGGAGGGAGCGAACTATGGCTACACCTTC. Its translation is CASSMEGANYGYTF.

This rearrangement joins TRBV6-5 to TRBJ2-7; D is uncertain. Germline loops: CDR1 MNHEY, CDR2 SVGAGI. The CDR3 length is 14 residues. The V end lost 8 bases, the J end lost 0 bases, and 14 bases lay between the germline ends. Here the CDR3 reads CASVSTKSSYEQYF. DNA for the CDR3: TGTGCCAGCGTATCGACCAAGAGCTCCTACGAGCAGTACTTC.

This sequence joins TRBV10-3 and TRBJ1-1; possibly TRBD1 for D (6 bases). Germline values: CDR1 ENHRY, CDR2 SYGVKD. The CDR3 consists of 14 residues. V was cut by 1 base and J by 4 bases, with 10 bases left in between. The CDR3, as DNA: TGTGCCATCAGTGAGTACAGGGAGGGCACTGAAGCTTTCTTT. Translating gives CAISEYREGTEAFF.

As for this clone: One junction end disagrees with the germline gene, perhaps due to a read error. This sequence joins TRBV7-9 and TRBJ2-6; D is tentatively TRBD1 or TRBD2 (5 bases each). The CDR3 is 15 amino acids. CDR1 is SEHNR and CDR2 is FQNEAQ in the germline V gene (reference sequence). CDR3 bases: TGTGCCAGCAGCCTCCAGGGAGCTGGGGCCAACGCCCTGACTTTC. This translates into CASSLQGAGANALTF.

The chain couples TRBV7-2 to TRBJ1-1; possible D gene TRBD1, 6 bases. Germline V gene lookup returns CDR1 SGHTA and CDR2 FQGNSA. The CDR3 consists of 14 residues. V was shortened by 5 bases and J by 4 bases, with 14 bases between the two germline ends. The CDR3 nucleotides are TGTGCCAGCAGCCCCCAAGGGGGGCTCACTGAAGCTTTCTTT. Translating gives CASSPQGGLTEAFF.

V and J are TRBV9 and TRBJ2-3; 7 bases are a match to TRBD2. CDR3 length: 13 residues. The trim removed 7 bases at V and 4 bases at J, leaving 6 bases unmatched. CDR1 is SGDLS and CDR2 is YYNGEE in the germline V gene. For the CDR3, the DNA is TGTGCCAGCGGGATCGCGGGGGCAGATACGCAGTATTTT. This sequence encodes CASGIAGADTQYF. Drawing the rest from reference TRBV9 and TRBJ2-3, the complete variable domain is DSGVTQTPKHLITATGQRVTLRCSPRSGDLSVYWYQQSLDQGLQFLIQYYNGEERAKGNILERFSAQQFPDLHSELNLSSLELGDSALYFCASGIAGADTQYFGPGTRLTVL.

The rearrangement links TRBV27 to TRBJ2-6, with 7 bases fitting TRBD1. Germline V gene data show CDR1 as MNHEY and CDR2 as SMNVEV (reference sequence). The ends lost 6 bases at V and 0 bases at J; junction bases unmatched: 11. The CDR3 runs to 18 residues. CDR3 nucleotide sequence: TGTGCCAGCAGCCCGAAGCAACAGGGGAGCTCTGGGGCCAACGTCCTGACTTTC. It is translated as CASSPKQQGSSGANVLTF. Filled out from reference TRBV27 and TRBJ2-6, the complete variable domain reads EAQVTQNPRYLITVTGKKLTVTCSQNMNHEYMSWYRQDPGLGLRQIYYSMNVEVTDKGDVPEGYKVSRKEKRNFPLILESPSPNQTSLYFCASSPKQQGSSGANVLTFGAGSRLTVL.

The rearrangement joins TRBV7-9 to TRBJ1-5; D is possibly TRBD1 (5 bases). Trimming stripped 1 base from V and 4 bases from J, with 11 bases between. Germline CDR1 is SEHNR and CDR2 is FQNEAQ (reference sequence). The CDR3 spans 15 residues. CDR3 loop: CASSLGAGTNQPQHF. The DNA of the CDR3 is TGTGCCAGCAGCTTAGGGGCAGGGACGAATCAGCCCCAGCATTTT.

The chain joins TRBV15 to TRBJ2-3, with TRBD1 as a possible D gene (6 bases). V was clipped by 2 bases and J by 3 bases, with 18 bases between them. CDR3 size: 17 residues. Germline V CDR1 and CDR2: LNHNV, YYDKDF (reference sequence). CDR3 in amino acids: CATSRPPTQGGTDTQYF. CDR3 nucleotides: TGTGCCACCAGCAGACCACCAACACAGGGCGGGACAGATACGCAGTATTTT.

The V gene is TRBV6-5, the J gene TRBJ1-3; D gene ambiguous. This CDR3 has 15 residues. Trimming shortened V by 2 bases and J by 0 bases, and 8 bases separated the two germline ends. Germline CDR1 MNHEY, CDR2 SVGAGI. CDR3 DNA sequence: TGTGCCAGCAGTTACAGACTTTACTCTGGAAACACCATATATTTT. Residues: CASSYRLYSGNTIYF.

As DNA, the CDR3 is TGTGCCAGCTCACCAGGGATGGTTACTAACACTGAAGCTTTCTTT. This codes for CASSPGMVTNTEAFF. The chain uses TRBV18 and TRBJ1-1; no reliable D call. Between the trimmed V and J ends, which lost 2 bases and 2 bases, there was a span of 12 bases. The CDR3 contains 15 residues. Germline V gives CDR1 KGHSH, CDR2 LQKENI.

This clone was recorded a few times. This rearrangement joins TRBV30 to TRBJ2-7, with 7 bases lining up with TRBD1. Germline CDR1 reads GTSNPN; CDR2 reads SVGIG (reference sequence). The CDR3 extends over 17 amino acids. J gave up 0 bases and V 1 base, and 12 bases lay outside the gene matches. The CDR3 DNA is TGTGCCTGGAGTGAACCCCCCGGGACAGTAGACTCCTACGAGCAGTACTTC. It is translated as CAWSEPPGTVDSYEQYF.